These 7 T cell receptor beta chains came from one sample sequenced in a study of Graves' ophthalmopathy and Graves' hyperthyroidism. Researchers took RNA transcripts and amplified TCR beta CDR3 regions from them. The library came from an HTBI-primed first-round RT-PCR and a second-round multiplex PCR. From the multiplex PCR reads, TCRdb called clonotypes with MiXCR, one entry per CDR3 protein. This sample yields a few hundred thousand distinct CDR3 sequences, of which 15% to 20% are seen a single time; 2% to 2.5% belongs to the top ten. The sample comprised peripheral blood. The receptors derive from an adult woman with stable Graves' hyperthyroidism.

This clonotype showed up many times. The chain recombines TRBV15 with TRBJ1-3; TRBD1 is a possible D gene (6 bases). CDR1 is LNHNV and CDR2 is YYDKDF in the germline V gene (reference sequence). V gave up 1 base and J gave up 4 bases, with 14 bases separating them. This CDR3 comprises 16 residues. The CDR3 sequence is CATSRARTVGGNTIYF. The CDR3 DNA is TGTGCCACCAGCAGAGCTCGGACAGTAGGGGGAAACACCATATATTTT.

V usage is TRBV6-1 and J usage is TRBJ1-2; a possible D gene is TRBD1 (5 bases). This CDR3 is built from 15 residues. The germline V and J ends were trimmed by 2 bases and 7 bases, with 17 bases remaining between them. From germline, CDR1 is MNHNS and CDR2 SASEGT. The CDR3 loop is CASSEWIGGGFGYTF. For the CDR3, the DNA is TGTGCCAGCAGTGAATGGATTGGGGGAGGGTTTGGCTACACCTTC.

The chain has TRBV12-3 or TRBV12-4 and TRBJ2-5, with D possibly matching TRBD2 (7 bases). This CDR3 region has 11 residues. Trimming shortened V by 11 bases and J by 4 bases, and 11 bases separated the two germline ends. This CDR3 is CAGGGRETQYF. The CDR3 DNA follows: TGTGCCGGGGGGGGCCGAGAGACCCAGTACTTC.

This clonotype has at least ten counts. The chain is built from TRBV11-2 and TRBJ2-2; no definite D call. The CDR3 consists of 15 residues. Germline V gives CDR1 SGHAT, CDR2 FQNNGV. V was pared by 5 bases and J by 5 bases, with 15 bases between. CDR3 in DNA: TGTGCCAGCAGCCCAGACCGTCAACCGACCGGGGAGCTGTTTTTT. Residues: CASSPDRQPTGELFF.

The chain couples TRBV7-9 to TRBJ2-7, with TRBD2 as a possible D gene (7 bases). Germline V gives CDR1 SEHNR, CDR2 FQNEAQ (reference sequence). The CDR3 loop spans 15 amino acids. V was clipped by 4 bases and J by 0 bases, with 13 bases between them. The CDR3 loop is CASSSGGGVSYEQYV. The CDR3 region has the DNA TGTGCCAGCAGCTCCGGCGGGGGCGTCTCCTACGAGCAGTACGTC.

This clonotype appeared many times. The chain employs TRBV28 and TRBJ2-7; maybe TRBD2 (5 bases). This CDR3 region has 13 residues. V gave up 7 bases and J gave up 2 bases, with 12 bases separating them. Germline assignment: CDR1 MDHEN and CDR2 SYDVKM. The CDR3 DNA reads TGTGCCAGCACAAGGGAGCCCGCCTACGAGCAGTACTTC. This codes for CASTREPAYEQYF.

The genes are TRBV28 and TRBJ1-2, with 9 bases lining up with TRBD1. V dropped 4 bases and J dropped 4; count of bases not matched to a gene: 4. Germline assignment: CDR1 MDHEN and CDR2 SYDVKM. This CDR3 comprises 14 residues. The CDR3 DNA reads as TGTGCCAGCAGTTCTACAGGGGGCAGCTATGGCTACACCTTC. The encoded protein is CASSSTGGSYGYTF.